This TCR beta chain came from a study of beta chain features in type 1 diabetes. Study-level points and caveats: Across all four CD4+ subsets, people with type 1 diabetes showed modestly shorter TCRB CDR3s. There were fewer insertions and more deletions at the VDJ junctions of type 1 diabetes patients.

Sequencing targeted expressed TCRB transcripts, as all isolated RNA had been reverse transcribed. Data came from immunoSEQ multiplex PCR; TCRdb stores just in-frame clones and leaves some out. This sample yields 600,000 or so clones, of which about an eighth are seen a single time; around 0.04% belongs to the top ten. Purity of each sorted population was above 95%. Trimming took 7 bases from V and 4 from J, leaving 19 bases between them. This CDR3 has 15 amino acids. Germline V gene data show CDR1 as SNHLY and CDR2 as FYNNEI. This clone was seen only a few times. The antigen remains unidentified. The TCR was taken from a man between 18 and 29 years old with type 1 diabetes. Input material: naive CD4+ T cells from blood. This rearrangement joins TRBV2 to TRBJ2-5; possibly TRBD1 for D (5 bases). The CDR3 here is CASTFTGQGRETQYF. The CDR3 bases are TGTGCCAGCACTTTCACCGGGCAGGGTCGAGAGACCCAGTACTTC.